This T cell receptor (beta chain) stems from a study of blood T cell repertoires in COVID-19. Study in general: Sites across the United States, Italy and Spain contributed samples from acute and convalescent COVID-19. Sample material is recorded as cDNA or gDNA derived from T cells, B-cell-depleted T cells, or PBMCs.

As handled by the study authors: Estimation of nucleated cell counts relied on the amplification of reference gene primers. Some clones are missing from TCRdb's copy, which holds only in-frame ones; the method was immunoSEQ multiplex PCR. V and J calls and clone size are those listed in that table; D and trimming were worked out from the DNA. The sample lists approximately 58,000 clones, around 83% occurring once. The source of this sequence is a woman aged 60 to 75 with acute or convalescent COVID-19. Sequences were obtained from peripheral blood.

In nucleotides, the CDR3 is TGTGCCAGCAGTACCAGGGGAGCCGCCGTGCCCCTCCACTTT. It is translated as CASSTRGAAVPLHF. This chain joins TRBV6-5 and TRBJ1-6; D is perhaps TRBD1 (6 bases). CDR1 is MNHEY and CDR2 is SVGAGI in the germline V gene. The V and J ends lost 5 bases and 13 bases respectively, with 18 bases between them. The CDR3 covers 14 residues.